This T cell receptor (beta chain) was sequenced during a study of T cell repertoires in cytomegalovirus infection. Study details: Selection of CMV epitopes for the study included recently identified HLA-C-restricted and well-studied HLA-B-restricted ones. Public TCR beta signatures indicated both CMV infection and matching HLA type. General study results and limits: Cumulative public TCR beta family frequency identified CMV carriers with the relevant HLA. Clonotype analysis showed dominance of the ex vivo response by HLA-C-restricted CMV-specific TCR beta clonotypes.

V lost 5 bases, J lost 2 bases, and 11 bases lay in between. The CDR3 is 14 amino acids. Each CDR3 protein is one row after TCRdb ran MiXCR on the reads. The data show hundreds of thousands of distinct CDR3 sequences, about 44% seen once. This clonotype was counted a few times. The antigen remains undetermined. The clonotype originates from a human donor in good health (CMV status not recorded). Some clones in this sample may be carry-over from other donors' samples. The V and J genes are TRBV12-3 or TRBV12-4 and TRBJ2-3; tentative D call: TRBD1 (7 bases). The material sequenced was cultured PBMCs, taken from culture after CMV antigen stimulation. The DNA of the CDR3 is TGTGCCAGCAGTCCCAGGGGGGACACAGATACGCAGTATTTT. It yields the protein CASSPRGDTDTQYF.